This T cell receptor beta chain appears in the sequencing data of a study of TIL therapy for anti-PD-1-resistant metastatic lung cancer. Study-level background: Tumor harvest preceded PD-1/PD-L1 blockade, followed by nivolumab treatment.

The immunoSEQ assay was v3. The repertoire was sequenced with immunoSEQ multiplex PCR; TCRdb's copy has only in-frame clones and lacks some. The table records about 49,000 clones, around three quarters of them present only once. Trimming at V came to 3 bases and at J to 7 bases, leaving 6 bases not matched to a gene. Germline V gene sequence: CDR1 WNHNN, CDR2 SYGVQD (reference sequence). The length of the CDR3 is 14 residues. The time point: pre-treatment sample, taken before nivolumab and TIL therapy. Study-level findings and limits: Infused TIL clonotypes partially replaced the baseline blood repertoire, then decayed over months.

About this clone: The antigen remains unidentified.

The material was blood, obtained at baseline. The gene calls are TRBV10-1 and TRBJ2-1; 7 bases align to TRBD2. The source is a man between 65 and 80 years old with non-small cell lung cancer. The CDR3 sequence: CASSEIGTKNEQFF. CDR3 nucleotide sequence: TGCGCCAGCAGTGAAATCGGGACTAAAAATGAGCAGTTCTTC.